This TCR beta chain was identified in a study of blood T cell repertoires in COVID-19. In the study overall: The samples span acute and convalescent COVID-19 from the United States, Italy and Spain.

Trimming cost V 3 bases and J 10 bases; bases outside gene matches: 4. The CDR3 spans 12 residues. CDR1 is MNHNS, CDR2 SASEGT, per germline. As processed by the authors: Amplifying reference gene primers gave estimates of nucleated cell counts. Repertoires were generated with immunoSEQ multiplex PCR, while TCRdb's copy carries only in-frame clones and drops some. The V and J calls and clone size were taken over from that table, and D and trimming were inferred from the DNA. The top ten clones hold around 2.9% of a sample with some 150,000 clones, approximately 85% of them seen once. The chain carries TRBV6-1 and TRBJ1-1, with 8 bases identical to TRBD1. The specimen was peripheral blood. The sequence came from a man in his forties or fifties with acute or convalescent COVID-19. The CDR3 region is CASSEGQAGAFF. DNA of the CDR3: TGTGCCAGCAGTGAGGGACAGGCGGGAGCTTTCTTT.